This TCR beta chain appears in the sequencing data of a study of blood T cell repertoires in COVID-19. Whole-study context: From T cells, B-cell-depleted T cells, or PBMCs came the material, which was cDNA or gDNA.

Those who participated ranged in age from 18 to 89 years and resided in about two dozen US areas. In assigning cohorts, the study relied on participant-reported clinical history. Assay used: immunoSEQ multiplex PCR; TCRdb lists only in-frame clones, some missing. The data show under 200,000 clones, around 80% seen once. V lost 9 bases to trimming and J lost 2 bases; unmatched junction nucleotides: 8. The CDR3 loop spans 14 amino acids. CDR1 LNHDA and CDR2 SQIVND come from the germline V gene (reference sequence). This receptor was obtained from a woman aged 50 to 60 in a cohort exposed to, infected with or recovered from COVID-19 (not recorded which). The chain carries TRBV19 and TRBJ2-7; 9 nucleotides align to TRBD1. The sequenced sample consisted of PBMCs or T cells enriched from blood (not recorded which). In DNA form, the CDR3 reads TGTGCCAGCAACCGGGACAGGGCTACCTACGAGCAGTACTTC. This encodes CASNRDRATYEQYF.